These T cell receptor beta chains were read from a single sample in a study of cytomegalovirus exposure and HLA in healthy donors. Data came from immunoSEQ multiplex PCR; TCRdb stores just in-frame clones and leaves some out. The sample contains about 160,000 clones, around 74% of which appear only once. Sequences were obtained from PBMCs. The receptors were sampled from a female donor in good health and CMV-seronegative. Each CDR3 is given with its conserved first and last residue. Fields, in order: D gene, V gene, J gene, clone size, CDR3 DNA, CDR3 protein. The D gene is left open where the match is weak. Expanded clones are given a class, and other clones once, few, many or no size at all.

D: .
V: TRBV5-1
J: TRBJ1-2
size: .
DNA: TGCGCCAGCAGCTTGGCGGAGGGTAACTATGGCTACACCTTC
CDR3: CASSLAEGNYGYTF

D: .
V: TRBV5-1
J: TRBJ1-1
size: .
DNA: TGCGCCAGCAGTCCAACGGGCAGGGGGAACACTGAAGCTTTCTTT
CDR3: CASSPTGRGNTEAFF

D: TRBD2
V: TRBV30
J: TRBJ2-3
size: few
DNA: TGTGCCGCTAGGGACTACAAGACGCAGTATTTT
CDR3: CAARDYKTQYF

D: .
V: TRBV6-1
J: TRBJ1-5
size: .
DNA: TGTGCCAGCAGTGAAGCGTTGGCAGGCCATCAGCCCCAGCATTTT
CDR3: CASSEALAGHQPQHF

D: TRBD2
V: TRBV15
J: TRBJ2-3
size: .
DNA: TGTGCCACCAGCAGAGATGGACTAGCGGGAGACTCAGATACGCAGTATTTT
CDR3: CATSRDGLAGDSDTQYF

D: TRBD1
V: TRBV5-1
J: TRBJ1-1
size: once
DNA: TGCGCCAGCAGCTTTAGGACAGGGACTAACACTGAAGCTTTCTTT
CDR3: CASSFRTGTNTEAFF

D: TRBD1
V: TRBV18
J: TRBJ2-7
size: .
DNA: TGTGCCAGCTCACCAAACAGGGGGGCTTACGAGCAGTACTTC
CDR3: CASSPNRGAYEQYF

D: .
V: TRBV2
J: TRBJ2-1
size: .
DNA: TGTGCCAGCGGGAGTGCGAGATCAAATGAGCAGTTCTTC
CDR3: CASGSARSNEQFF

D: .
V: TRBV9
J: TRBJ2-5
size: .
DNA: TGTGCCAGCAGCGTGTCTGCGGGGGCCCAAGAGACCCAGTACTTC
CDR3: CASSVSAGAQETQYF

D: TRBD1
V: TRBV5-6
J: TRBJ2-7
size: .
DNA: TGTGCCAGCAGCCCGGGACAGTCCTACGAGCAGTACTTC
CDR3: CASSPGQSYEQYF

D: TRBD1
V: TRBV2
J: TRBJ2-1
size: few
DNA: TGTGCCAGCACGCCGGGACAGGGGGCTTCGGATGAGCAGTTCTTC
CDR3: CASTPGQGASDEQFF

D: .
V: TRBV4-1
J: TRBJ2-7
size: .
DNA: TGCGCCAGCAGCTCCCGAGAGGGAGGTCCCTACGAGCAGTACTTC
CDR3: CASSSREGGPYEQYF

D: .
V: TRBV5-1
J: TRBJ2-6
size: .
DNA: TGCGCCAGCAGCTTGCAGAGTCAAGGACTCCGATCTGGGGCCAACGTCCTGACTTTC
CDR3: CASSLQSQGLRSGANVLTF

D: TRBD2
V: TRBV7-8
J: TRBJ2-6
size: .
DNA: TGTGCCTCCCGGGGGGCTGGGGCCAACGTCCTGACTTTC
CDR3: CASRGAGANVLTF

D: .
V: TRBV4-2
J: TRBJ2-1
size: .
DNA: TGTGCCAGCAGCCAAGGACTCCCGAATGAGCAGTTCTTC
CDR3: CASSQGLPNEQFF

D: .
V: TRBV5-1
J: TRBJ1-3
size: .
DNA: TGCGCCAGCAGCTTAAATCTGAACACCATATATTTT
CDR3: CASSLNLNTIYF

D: .
V: TRBV6-1
J: TRBJ2-7
size: few
DNA: TGTGCCAGCAGTTATGGCCAGGGCGCCTACGAGCAGTACTTC
CDR3: CASSYGQGAYEQYF

D: .
V: TRBV7-2
J: TRBJ2-3
size: .
DNA: TGTGCCAGCAGCTCTTCTAGCACAGATACGCAGTATTTT
CDR3: CASSSSSTDTQYF

D: TRBD2
V: TRBV5-1
J: TRBJ2-5
size: .
DNA: TGCGCCAGCAGCTTGGATACAGCGGGGGCCCAAGAGACCCAGTACTTC
CDR3: CASSLDTAGAQETQYF

D: TRBD2
V: TRBV9
J: TRBJ2-1
size: once
DNA: TGTGCCAGCAGCGCCATTCTGGGACTAGCGGGAGAGGATGAGCAGTTCTTC
CDR3: CASSAILGLAGEDEQFF

D: TRBD1
V: TRBV5-1
J: TRBJ2-5
size: .
DNA: TGCGCCAGCAGCCCGGACAGGGTCCCTCAAGAGACCCAGTACTTC
CDR3: CASSPDRVPQETQYF

D: .
V: TRBV18
J: TRBJ2-2
size: .
DNA: TGTGCCAGCTCACCGGGACACTACACCGGGGAGCTGTTTTTT
CDR3: CASSPGHYTGELFF

D: .
V: TRBV6-1
J: TRBJ1-1
size: .
DNA: TGTGCCAGCAGTGAAGCTTACAGGGCGCGGAACACTGAAGCTTTCTTT
CDR3: CASSEAYRARNTEAFF

D: TRBD1
V: TRBV2
J: TRBJ2-1
size: .
DNA: TGTGCCAGCAGTCGCGACAGGGGGCCCTACAATGAGCAGTTCTTC
CDR3: CASSRDRGPYNEQFF

D: TRBD1
V: TRBV19
J: TRBJ1-2
size: .
DNA: TGTGCCAGTGTCCCGGGACAGGGAGGAGGCTACACCTTC
CDR3: CASVPGQGGGYTF

D: .
V: TRBV18
J: TRBJ1-5
size: .
DNA: TGTGCCAGCTCACGGTCCAGGGATCAGCCCCAGCATTTT
CDR3: CASSRSRDQPQHF

D: TRBD1
V: TRBV11-2
J: TRBJ1-2
size: .
DNA: TGTGCCAGCAGCCCCGACAGGGTTTATGGCTACACCTTC
CDR3: CASSPDRVYGYTF

D: .
V: TRBV7-2
J: TRBJ1-5
size: few
DNA: TGTGCCAGCAGCTCGTCGCGGGCTGGACAGCCCCAGCATTTT
CDR3: CASSSSRAGQPQHF

D: TRBD2
V: TRBV9
J: TRBJ2-1
size: .
DNA: TGTGCCAGCAGCCCGACTAGCTTATCCTACAATGAGCAGTTCTTC
CDR3: CASSPTSLSYNEQFF

D: TRBD2
V: TRBV4-1
J: TRBJ2-2
size: .
DNA: TGCGCCAGCAGCTATACCCCTAGCGGGAGCTGGGAGCTGTTTTTT
CDR3: CASSYTPSGSWELFF

D: .
V: TRBV5-1
J: TRBJ2-5
size: .
DNA: TGCGCCAGCAGCTTGGCCTCGATAGCGGCGATCCAAGAGACCCAGTACTTC
CDR3: CASSLASIAAIQETQYF

D: TRBD1
V: TRBV18
J: TRBJ2-2
size: .
DNA: TGTGCCAGCTCACCAATCCTACAGGGGGCAGGGGAGCTGTTTTTT
CDR3: CASSPILQGAGELFF

D: .
V: TRBV5-4
J: TRBJ2-3
size: .
DNA: TGTGCCAGCAGCTTGGTGCGAGGGACTGGCACAGATACGCAGTATTTT
CDR3: CASSLVRGTGTDTQYF

D: TRBD1
V: TRBV2
J: TRBJ1-5
size: .
DNA: TGTGCCAGCAGAGGACGGGACAGCAATCGGCATTTT
CDR3: CASRGRDSNRHF

D: TRBD2
V: TRBV7-9
J: TRBJ2-1
size: once
DNA: TGTGCCAGCGCCTCCGGCGGGGGGCCCTACAATGAGCAGTTCTTC
CDR3: CASASGGGPYNEQFF

D: .
V: TRBV19
J: TRBJ1-1
size: .
DNA: TGTGCCAGTAGTACGCACAGGGAGACTAAGAACACTGAAGCTTTCTTT
CDR3: CASSTHRETKNTEAFF

D: .
V: TRBV29-1
J: TRBJ2-1
size: .
DNA: TGCAGCGTTGCTAATCTTCTTACGGGGAATGAGCAGTTCTTC
CDR3: CSVANLLTGNEQFF

D: TRBD2
V: TRBV6-5
J: TRBJ2-7
size: .
DNA: TGCGCCAGCAGTTTAGCGGGGACCTACGAGCAGTACTTC
CDR3: CASSLAGTYEQYF

D: TRBD2
V: TRBV29-1
J: TRBJ2-5
size: .
DNA: TGCAGCGTTGGGGTTGGGGGAGGGCAGGAGACCCAGTACTTC
CDR3: CSVGVGGGQETQYF

D: TRBD1
V: TRBV6-5
J: TRBJ1-1
size: .
DNA: TGTGCCAGCAGCGATGACCGACGGGACAGAGGGGTGGCTTTCTTT
CDR3: CASSDDRRDRGVAFF